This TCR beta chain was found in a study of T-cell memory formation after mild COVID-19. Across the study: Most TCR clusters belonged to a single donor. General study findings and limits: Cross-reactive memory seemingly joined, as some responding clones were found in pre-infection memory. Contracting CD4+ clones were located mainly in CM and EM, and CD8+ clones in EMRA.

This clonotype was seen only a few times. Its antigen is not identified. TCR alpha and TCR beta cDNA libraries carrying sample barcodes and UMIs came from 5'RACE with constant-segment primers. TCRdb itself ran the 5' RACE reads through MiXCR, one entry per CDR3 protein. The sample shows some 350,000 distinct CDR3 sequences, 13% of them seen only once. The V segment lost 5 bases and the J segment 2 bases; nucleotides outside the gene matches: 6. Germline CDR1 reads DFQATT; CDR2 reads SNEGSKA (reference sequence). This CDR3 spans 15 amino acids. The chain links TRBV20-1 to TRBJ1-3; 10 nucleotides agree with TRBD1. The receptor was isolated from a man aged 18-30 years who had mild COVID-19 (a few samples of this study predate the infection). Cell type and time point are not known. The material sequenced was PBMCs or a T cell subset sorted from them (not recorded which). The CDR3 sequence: CSAETGTGAGNTIYF. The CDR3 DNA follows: TGCAGTGCTGAAACCGGGACAGGGGCTGGAAACACCATATATTTT.